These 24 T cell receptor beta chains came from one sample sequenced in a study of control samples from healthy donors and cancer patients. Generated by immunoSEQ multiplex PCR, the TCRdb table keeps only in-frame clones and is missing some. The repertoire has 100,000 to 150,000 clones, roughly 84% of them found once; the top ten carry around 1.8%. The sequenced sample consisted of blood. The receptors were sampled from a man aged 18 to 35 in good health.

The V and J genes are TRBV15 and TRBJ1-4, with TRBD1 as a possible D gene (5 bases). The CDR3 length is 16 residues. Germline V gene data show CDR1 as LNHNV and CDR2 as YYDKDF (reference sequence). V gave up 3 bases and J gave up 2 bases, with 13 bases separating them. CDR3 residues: CATSRGSKGTNEKLFF. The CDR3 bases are TGTGCCACCAGCAGGGGATCCAAGGGGACTAATGAAAAACTGTTTTTT.

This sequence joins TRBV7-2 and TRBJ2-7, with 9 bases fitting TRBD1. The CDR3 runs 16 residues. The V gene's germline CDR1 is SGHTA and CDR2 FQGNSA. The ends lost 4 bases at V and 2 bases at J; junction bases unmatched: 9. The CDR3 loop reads CASSYRPGQGTYEQYF. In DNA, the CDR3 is TGTGCCAGCAGCTACCGCCCGGGACAGGGAACCTACGAGCAGTACTTC.

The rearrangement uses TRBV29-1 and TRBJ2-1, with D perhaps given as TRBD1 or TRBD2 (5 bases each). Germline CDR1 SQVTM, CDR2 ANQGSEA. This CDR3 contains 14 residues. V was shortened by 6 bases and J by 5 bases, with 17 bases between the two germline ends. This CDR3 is CSVPTGTINNEQFF. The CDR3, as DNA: TGCAGCGTCCCGACCGGGACGATAAACAATGAGCAGTTCTTC.

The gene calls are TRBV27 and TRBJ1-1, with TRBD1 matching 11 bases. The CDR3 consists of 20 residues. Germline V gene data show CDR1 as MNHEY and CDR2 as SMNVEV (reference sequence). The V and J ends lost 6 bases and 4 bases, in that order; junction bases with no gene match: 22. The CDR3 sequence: CASSRTRTGDRGFWGTEAFF. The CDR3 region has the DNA TGTGCCAGCAGCCGCACCCGAACTGGGGACAGGGGGTTTTGGGGCACTGAAGCTTTCTTT.

The CDR3 DNA sequence: TGTGCCAGCAGCGCCCGTCCCGGGACAGGAAAAGCTTTCTTT. This translates into CASSARPGTGKAFF. The rearrangement links TRBV9 to TRBJ1-1, with 8 bases fitting TRBD1. Trimming cost V 3 bases and J 9 bases; bases outside gene matches: 10. CDR3 size: 14 residues. Germline lookup yields CDR1 SGDLS and CDR2 YYNGEE.

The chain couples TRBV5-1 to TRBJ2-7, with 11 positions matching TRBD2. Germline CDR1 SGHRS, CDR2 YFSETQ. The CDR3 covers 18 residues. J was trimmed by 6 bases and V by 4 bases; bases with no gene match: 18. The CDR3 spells CASSGPGRASGRSREQYF. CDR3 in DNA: TGCGCCAGCAGCGGACCAGGACGGGCTAGCGGGAGGTCGCGCGAGCAGTACTTC. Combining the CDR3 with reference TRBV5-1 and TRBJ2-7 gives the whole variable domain KAGVTQTPRYLIKTRGQQVTLSCSPISGHRSVSWYQQTPGQGLQFLFEYFSETQRNKGNFPGRFSGRQFSNSRSEMNVSTLELGDSALYLCASSGPGRASGRSREQYFGPGTRLTVT.

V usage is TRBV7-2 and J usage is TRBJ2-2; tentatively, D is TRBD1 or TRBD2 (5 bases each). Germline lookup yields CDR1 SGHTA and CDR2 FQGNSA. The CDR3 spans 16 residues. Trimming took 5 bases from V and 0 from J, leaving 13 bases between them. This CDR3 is CASSPRGPPNTGELFF. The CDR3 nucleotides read TGTGCCAGCAGCCCTAGGGGACCTCCGAACACCGGGGAGCTGTTTTTT.

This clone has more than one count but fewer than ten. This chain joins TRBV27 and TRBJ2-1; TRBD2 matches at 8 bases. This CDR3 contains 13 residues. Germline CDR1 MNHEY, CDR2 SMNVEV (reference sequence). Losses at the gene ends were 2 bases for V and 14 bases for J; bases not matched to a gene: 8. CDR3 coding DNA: TGTGCCAGCAGTTTAAGGGCGGGAGGCCAGAAGTTCTTC. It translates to CASSLRAGGQKFF.

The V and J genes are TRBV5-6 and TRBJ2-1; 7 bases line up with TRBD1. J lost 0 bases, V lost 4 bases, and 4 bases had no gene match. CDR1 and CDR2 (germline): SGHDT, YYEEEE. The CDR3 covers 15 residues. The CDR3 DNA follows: TGTGCCAGCAGCGCGACAGGGAGCTCCTACAATGAGCAGTTCTTC. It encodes CASSATGSSYNEQFF.

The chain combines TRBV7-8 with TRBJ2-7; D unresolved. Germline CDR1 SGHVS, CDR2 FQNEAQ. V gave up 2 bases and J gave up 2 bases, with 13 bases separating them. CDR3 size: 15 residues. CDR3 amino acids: CASSLRRLAPYEQYF. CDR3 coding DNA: TGTGCCAGCAGCTTAAGGCGGCTTGCCCCCTACGAGCAGTACTTC. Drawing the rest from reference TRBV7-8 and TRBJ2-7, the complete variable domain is GAGVSQSPRYKVAKRGQDVALRCDPISGHVSLFWYQQALGQGPEFLTYFQNEAQLDKSGLPSDRFFAERPEGSVSTLKIQRTQQEDSAVYLCASSLRRLAPYEQYFGPGTRLTVT.

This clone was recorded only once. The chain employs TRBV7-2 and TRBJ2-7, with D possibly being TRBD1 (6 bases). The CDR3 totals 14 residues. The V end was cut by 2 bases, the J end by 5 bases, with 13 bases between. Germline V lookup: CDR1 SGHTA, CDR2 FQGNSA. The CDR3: CASSLWGTMDEQYF. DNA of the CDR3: TGTGCCAGCAGCTTATGGGGGACAATGGACGAGCAGTACTTC.

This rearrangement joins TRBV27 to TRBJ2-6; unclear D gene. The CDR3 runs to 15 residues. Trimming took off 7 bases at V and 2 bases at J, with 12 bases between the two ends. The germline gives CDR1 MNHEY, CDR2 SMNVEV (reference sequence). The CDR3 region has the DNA TGTGCCAGCAAGGTCCTGTTGGCTGGGGCCAACGTCCTGACTTTC. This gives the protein CASKVLLAGANVLTF.

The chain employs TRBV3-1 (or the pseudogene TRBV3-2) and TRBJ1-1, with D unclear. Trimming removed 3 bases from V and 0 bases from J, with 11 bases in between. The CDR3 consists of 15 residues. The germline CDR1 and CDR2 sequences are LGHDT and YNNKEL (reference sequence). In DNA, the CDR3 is TGTGCCAGCAGCCAGGTCTCAATGGTGAACACTGAAGCTTTCTTT. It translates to CASSQVSMVNTEAFF.

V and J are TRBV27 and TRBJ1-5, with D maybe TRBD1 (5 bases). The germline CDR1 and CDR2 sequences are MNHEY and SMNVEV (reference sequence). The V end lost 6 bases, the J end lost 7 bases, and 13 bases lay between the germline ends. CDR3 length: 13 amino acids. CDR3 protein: CASSAGVVQPQHF. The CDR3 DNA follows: TGTGCCAGCAGCGCGGGGGTCGTGCAGCCCCAGCATTTT.

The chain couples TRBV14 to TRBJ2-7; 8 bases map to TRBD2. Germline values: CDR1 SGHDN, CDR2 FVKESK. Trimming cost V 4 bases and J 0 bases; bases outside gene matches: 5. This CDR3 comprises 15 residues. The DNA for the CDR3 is TGTGCCAGCAGCCCCCGTCTAGCGGGCTCCTACGAGCAGTACTTC. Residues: CASSPRLAGSYEQYF.

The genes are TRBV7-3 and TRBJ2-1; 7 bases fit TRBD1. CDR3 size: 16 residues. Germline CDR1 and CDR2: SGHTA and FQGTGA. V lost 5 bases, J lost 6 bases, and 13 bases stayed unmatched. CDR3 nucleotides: TGTGCCAGCAGCCCCTGGGGGACAGTCGCCGCCAATGAGCAGTTCTTC. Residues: CASSPWGTVAANEQFF.

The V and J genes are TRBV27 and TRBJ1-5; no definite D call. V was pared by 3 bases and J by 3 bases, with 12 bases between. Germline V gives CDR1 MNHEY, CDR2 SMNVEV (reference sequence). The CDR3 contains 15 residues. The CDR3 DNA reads TGTGCCAGCAGTTTTTTAACGCAGTACAATCAGCCCCAGCATTTT. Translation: CASSFLTQYNQPQHF.

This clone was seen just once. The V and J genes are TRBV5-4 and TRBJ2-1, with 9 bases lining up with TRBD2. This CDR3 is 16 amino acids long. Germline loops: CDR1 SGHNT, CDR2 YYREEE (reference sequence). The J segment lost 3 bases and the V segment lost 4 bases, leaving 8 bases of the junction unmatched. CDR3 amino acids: CASSATGTSSYNEQFF. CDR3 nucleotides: TGTGCCAGCAGCGCCACCGGGACTAGCAGCTACAATGAGCAGTTCTTC.

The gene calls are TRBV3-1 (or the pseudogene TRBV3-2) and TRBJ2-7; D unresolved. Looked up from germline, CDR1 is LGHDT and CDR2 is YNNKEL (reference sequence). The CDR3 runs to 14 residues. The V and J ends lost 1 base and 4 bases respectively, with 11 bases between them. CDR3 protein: CASSQVPSRYEQYF. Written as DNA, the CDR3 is TGTGCCAGCAGCCAAGTCCCCAGCCGATACGAGCAGTACTTC.

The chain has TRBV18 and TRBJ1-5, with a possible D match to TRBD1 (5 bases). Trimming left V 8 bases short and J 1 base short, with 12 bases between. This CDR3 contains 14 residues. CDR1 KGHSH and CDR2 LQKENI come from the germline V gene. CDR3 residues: CASHWGGSNQPQHF. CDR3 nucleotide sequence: TGTGCCAGCCACTGGGGGGGGAGCAATCAGCCCCAGCATTTT.

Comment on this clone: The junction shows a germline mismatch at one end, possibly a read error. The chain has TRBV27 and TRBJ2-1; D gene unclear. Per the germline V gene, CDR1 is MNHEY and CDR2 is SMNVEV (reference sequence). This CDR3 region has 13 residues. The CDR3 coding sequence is TGTGCCAGCAGCCTAGAGTTAGGCAGGCCAGAAGTCTTC. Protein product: CASSLELGRPEVF.

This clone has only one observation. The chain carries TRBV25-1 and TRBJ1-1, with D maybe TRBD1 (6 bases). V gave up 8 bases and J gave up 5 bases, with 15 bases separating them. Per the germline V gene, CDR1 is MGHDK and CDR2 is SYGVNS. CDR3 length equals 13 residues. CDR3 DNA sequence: TGTGCCAGCGGGTTTGAGAGGGGGACTGAAGCTTTCTTT. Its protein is CASGFERGTEAFF.

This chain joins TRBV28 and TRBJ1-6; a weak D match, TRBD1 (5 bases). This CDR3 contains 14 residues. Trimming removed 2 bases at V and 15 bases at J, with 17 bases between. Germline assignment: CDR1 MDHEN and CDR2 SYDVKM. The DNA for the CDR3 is TGTGCCAGCAGTTTAGGGTCCGGGACTCCGCACCTCCACTTT. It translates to CASSLGSGTPHLHF.

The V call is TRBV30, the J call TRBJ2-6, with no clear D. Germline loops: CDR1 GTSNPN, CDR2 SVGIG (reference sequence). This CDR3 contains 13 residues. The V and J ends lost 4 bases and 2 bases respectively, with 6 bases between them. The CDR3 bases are TGTGCCTGGACTCTGCCTGGGGCCAACGTCCTGACTTTC. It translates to CAWTLPGANVLTF.